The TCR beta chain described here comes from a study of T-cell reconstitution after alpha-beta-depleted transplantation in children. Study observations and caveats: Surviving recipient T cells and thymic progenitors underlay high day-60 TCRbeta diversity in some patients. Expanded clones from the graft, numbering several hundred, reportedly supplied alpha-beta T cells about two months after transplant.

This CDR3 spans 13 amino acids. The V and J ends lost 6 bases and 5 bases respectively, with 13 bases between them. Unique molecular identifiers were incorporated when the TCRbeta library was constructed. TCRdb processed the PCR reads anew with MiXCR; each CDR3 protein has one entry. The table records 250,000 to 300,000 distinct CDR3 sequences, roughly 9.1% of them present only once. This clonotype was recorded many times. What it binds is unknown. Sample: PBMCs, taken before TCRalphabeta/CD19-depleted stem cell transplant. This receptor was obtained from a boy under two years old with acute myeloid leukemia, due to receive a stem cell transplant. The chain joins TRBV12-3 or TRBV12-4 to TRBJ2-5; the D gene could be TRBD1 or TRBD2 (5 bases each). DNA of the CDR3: TGTGCCAGCAGCCCACACGGGGACGAGACCCAGTACTTC. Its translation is CASSPHGDETQYF.